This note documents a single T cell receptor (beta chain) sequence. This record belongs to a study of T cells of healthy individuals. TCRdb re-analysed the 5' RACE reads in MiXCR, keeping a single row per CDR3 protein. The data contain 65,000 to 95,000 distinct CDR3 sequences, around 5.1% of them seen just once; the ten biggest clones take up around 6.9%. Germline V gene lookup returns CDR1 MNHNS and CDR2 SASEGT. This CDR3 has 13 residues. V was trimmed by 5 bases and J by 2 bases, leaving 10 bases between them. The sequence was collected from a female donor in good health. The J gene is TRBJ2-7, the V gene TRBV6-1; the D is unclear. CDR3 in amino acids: CASSRSTAYEQYF. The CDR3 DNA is TGTGCCAGCAGTCGAAGCACGGCCTACGAGCAGTACTTC.